The present T cell receptor (beta chain) was sequenced within a study of graft-versus-host responses after intestinal transplantation. Study-level information: Transplants were multivisceral, liver-intestinal, or isolated intestinal. Tacrolimus plus steroids were given to all recipients for 2 to 4 years, preceded by anti-thymocyte globulin induction.

A word on this clone: What it binds is not known.

Germline CDR1 MNHEY, CDR2 SVGAGI. Trimming took 6 bases from V and 6 from J, leaving 9 bases between them. CDR3 length: 11 residues. General study points: Individuals who had graft-donor T cell macrochimerism had allografts that showed high graft-versus-host to host-versus-graft clonal ratios. GvH clones surfaced in recipient marrow, some emerging earlier in ileum or blood.

TCRdb's copy holds only in-frame clones and misses some; the assay was immunoSEQ multiplex PCR. The sample shows under 150,000 clones, 85% to 95% of them seen only once. The sample consisted of unstimulated CD8+ T cells sorted from spleen or lymph node cells, taken before intestinal transplant. The source of this sequence is a human donor who received an intestinal transplant. The chain links TRBV6-5 to TRBJ2-7; D is uncertain. The CDR3: CASSFRSEQYF. CDR3 DNA: TGTGCCAGCAGCTTTAGGTCCGAGCAGTACTTC.